The present TCR beta chain was sequenced within a study of early stage breast cancer tumors. Study outcomes and limitations: Tumor and normal breast were distinguished via blood comparison in most of the 16 patients. Most shared enriched TCRB sequences were commonly generated ones. Compared with adjacent normal breast tissue, tumors showed 2 to 3-fold greater T cell density and higher clonality.

Germline V gene sequence: CDR1 MNHEY, CDR2 SMNVEV (reference sequence). V gave up 2 bases and J gave up 6 bases, with 22 bases separating them. This CDR3 contains 17 residues. Blood replicates held 0.5 ug DNA, tumor or normal breast roughly 1.5 ug, two each. Profiled with immunoSEQ multiplex PCR; TCRdb holds only in-frame clones, not every one. Counted here are some 58,000 clones, 60% to 85% occurring once; the ten biggest clones make up roughly 3.4%. About this clone itself: The antigen remains unidentified.

The rearrangement links TRBV27 to TRBJ1-2; D gene ambiguous. This sequence was found in a person younger than 45 with breast cancer. Sequenced input: blood. CDR3 bases: TGTGCCAGCAGTTTACTTCGACGGACTGGATTGGACCATGGCTACACCTTC. It codes for CASSLLRRTGLDHGYTF.